This TCR beta chain was identified during a study of T cell repertoires in cytomegalovirus infection (dated by TCRdb to about 2019). General notes on the study: Donor HLA type was relevant to the analysis, because carriage of CMV infection together with the matching HLA type was indicated by public TCR beta signatures. Results and caveats for the whole study, not just this receptor: Carriers of CMV infection plus the relevant HLA type were discriminated by the cumulative frequency of public TCR beta family members in the study cohort and in an independent roughly 370-donor cohort. The ex vivo response was dominated by HLA-C-restricted CMV-specific TCR beta clonotypes, which also provided the single most frequent clonotype in two of eight donors.

From V the trimming removes 0 bases and from J it removes 5 bases, while the gene matches leave 14 bases of the junction unaccounted for. CDR1 and CDR2, per the germline V gene, are SGHTA and FQGTGA. The CDR3 sequence holds 19 residues, the cysteine and phenylalanine included. CDR3 DNA only is kept here, 57 bases in frame from base 1. The sample was run on an Illumina HiSeq 1500. The raw public reads went through TCRdb reprocessing: fastp at Q25, MiXCR clone calling, in-frame beta chains kept. Rows matching on CDR3 protein sequence are summarized as one entry with the most common DNA and genes. This sample has 150,000 or so distinct CDR3 sequences in its table, and 20% to 30% of those were observed once. 9.5% to 13% of the sample is taken by the ten largest. This clonotype came up a few times. This clone's antigen is unknown. No much larger clone is present one base from it, and per-base qualities are unavailable.

In this chain, TRBV7-3 is recombined with TRBJ2-1, and 9 junctional nucleotides match TRBD2. The sequence came from a human donor in good health (CMV status not recorded). Some clones in this sample may be carry-over from other donors' samples. The sample consisted of PBMCs. The DNA reads TGTGCCAGCAGCTTAACTAGGGCTAGCGGGACGCCTAAAGACAATGAGCAGTTCTTC. Translated, this gives CASSLTRASGTPKDNEQFF.